This T cell receptor (beta chain) comes out of a study of blood T cell repertoires in COVID-19 (dated by TCRdb to the early 2020s). Regarding the complete study: Samples covering the acute and convalescent phases of COVID-19 were provided by collaborators in the United States, Italy and Spain. The repertoires were released in a freely available public database intended as a resource for research on the immune response to SARS-CoV-2. Samples were obtained from the ongoing ImmuneRACE study (first 160 participants) and from about 1,300 subjects provided by 6 global collaborators. The dataset comprised deeply sampled blood TCRbeta repertoires from subjects exposed to, actively infected with, or recovered from COVID-19. The prospective study material was composed of cDNA or gDNA derived from T cells, B-cell-depleted T cells, or PBMCs. A de-identified subject ID, COVID-19 status, age in years and sex were almost always included in the sample metadata. Where HLA class I and class II types were available, the types were taken from metadata supplied by the sample provider, not from assay-based typing.

The immunoSEQ Assay, a bias-controlled multiplex PCR, was used to amplify TCRbeta CDR3 regions from genomic DNA. The original methods were these. Nucleated cell counts per sample were estimated from amplification of reference gene primers within the assay. To quantify the absolute abundance of each unique TCRbeta CDR3 rearrangement, sequence reads were collapsed and filtered. For each sample, productive Simpson clonality was calculated by taking the square root of Simpson's diversity index across productive rearrangements. TCRdb re-hosts the immuneACCESS table, in-frame sequences only. Its copies lack some clones; in the studies checked, an unresolved V gene accounts for under half of them, and the cause for the rest is not known. V, J and clone size reflect that table, while D and trimming were determined from the DNA. The sample includes 220,000 or so clones, with around 84% observed a single time. The top ten hold less than 7% of the sample.

Beyond this particular receptor, the publication reports: The quantity of clinical and demographic metadata differed by source and by participant and was supplied without curation.

Points on this clone: Its antigen remains unidentified. Per-nucleotide qualities are absent, and no much larger clonotype sits a single base away.

Participants in the prospective study were aged about 18 to 89 years, lived in 20 to 25 United States geographic areas, and enrolled through a virtual design. To assign participants to cohorts, the prospective study relied on clinical history that participants themselves reported in a screening survey and a study questionnaire. Recovered participants in ImmuneRACE Cohort 3 were defined as having two consecutive negative NP/OP PCR tests, clearance from a healthcare professional, or resolution of symptoms. In the prospective study, mobile phlebotomists collected whole blood, serum and a nasopharyngeal or oropharyngeal swab from each participant. Participants in the prospective study had the option to provide additional blood draws and questionnaires over a roughly 2-month period. Before DNA extraction, blood samples from the prospective study were shipped at room temperature or frozen. Trimming leaves V shorter by 4 bases and J shorter by 6 bases, with the junction holding 8 bases beyond the gene matches. CDR3 length: 16 amino acids, cysteine to phenylalanine. Kept here is only the CDR3 DNA, which spans 48 bases and is read in frame from base 1. According to the germline V gene, CDR1 reads SGHAT and CDR2 reads FQNNGV.

This clonotype was sampled from a woman aged 40 to 50 who had recovered from COVID-19. In this chain, TRBV11-2 is recombined with TRBJ2-1; TRBD2 lines up with 11 middle nucleotides. The sequenced sample consisted of PBMCs or T cells enriched from blood (not recorded which). The CDR3 protein is CASSSLSGRAVNEQFF. At the DNA level, the sequence is TGTGCCAGCAGCTCCCTTAGCGGGAGGGCGGTCAATGAGCAGTTCTTC.